The clone carrying this T cell receptor beta chain was counted a single time. Its antigen is currently unknown. The data are from a study of OX40 agonist ivuxolimab in advanced cancers. The wider study: Every 2 weeks, patients received ivuxolimab intravenously, dosed at 0.01 to 10 mg/kg. Prior anti-PD-1, anti-PD-L1 or anti-CTLA-4 therapy did not bar entry, and more than 35% had some. General study findings and limits: CD8+ T cells (on average) carried more expanded clones than CD4+ T cells.

The sampling schedule covered blood at baseline, cycle 4 day 1, and cycle 7 day 1. The data were produced by immunoSEQ multiplex PCR, yet TCRdb's version contains in-frame clones alone and is incomplete. This repertoire shows 58,000 or so clones, 80% to 90% found once; its top ten account for around 12%. The CDR3 extends over 17 amino acids. CDR1 SGHRS and CDR2 YFSETQ come from the germline V gene. V was clipped by 0 bases and J by 3 bases; unmatched bases: 5. This TCR derives from an adult with an advanced solid tumor such as melanoma, head and neck, liver or kidney cancer. The chain employs TRBV5-1 and TRBJ2-7, with TRBD2 identical over 14 bases. This sample comprised CD4+ or CD8+ T cells sorted from blood, obtained in a trial of the OX40 agonist ivuxolimab. The CDR3: CASSLEGTSGSIYEQYF. The CDR3 DNA is TGCGCCAGCAGCTTGGAGGGGACTAGCGGGAGTATCTACGAGCAGTACTTC.